The T cell receptor (beta chain) under discussion was sequenced for a study of sequential checkpoint blockade in melanoma. Across the study: Arm A got nivolumab then ipilimumab; arm B the reverse, 1:1.

Trimming shortened V by 0 bases and J by 0 bases, and 7 bases separated the two germline ends. From germline, CDR1 is SGDLS and CDR2 YYNGEE. This CDR3 has 15 residues. Stated treatment: randomized to nivolumab then ipilimumab (arm A) or the reverse (arm B). PBMC sorting kept live CD3+CD8+ cells without CD19 or CD56. Assay: immunoSEQ multiplex PCR; the TCRdb copy retains only in-frame clones and omits some. Seen here are 15,000 to 20,000 clones, around 66% observed once, and the top ten hold about 11%. The material sequenced was CD8+ T cells sorted from blood (inferred from file names), taken from a patient given nivolumab and ipilimumab in sequence. The chain employs TRBV9 and TRBJ1-3; a weak D match, TRBD1 (6 bases). The origin of this receptor is a human donor with melanoma. The DNA for the CDR3 is TGTGCCAGCAGCGTAGGGGACACCTCTGGAAACACCATATATTTT. This sequence encodes CASSVGDTSGNTIYF.